The subject of this entry is one TCR beta chain. Antigen specificity is unknown. Germline V gives CDR1 SGHDT, CDR2 YYEEEE. The CDR3 loop spans 17 amino acids. Deletions cut 6 bases from V and 7 bases from J, with 23 bases between. The data belong to a study of OX40 agonist ivuxolimab in advanced cancers. Study as a whole: Patients were dosed intravenously with ivuxolimab at 0.01 to 10 mg/kg every 2 weeks. Study-wide results and caveats: The study found that CD8+ T cells averaged more expanded clones than CD4+. Both blood CD4+ and CD8+ T cells showed clonal growth by week 6 at 0.1 to 3.0 mg/kg.

Using immunoSEQ multiplex PCR, the repertoire was profiled, and TCRdb retains in-frame clones only, with some absent. Found here are approximately 84,000 clones, roughly 90% of them singletons; the top ten hold more than 0.15%. This TCR derives from an adult with an advanced solid tumor such as melanoma, head and neck, liver or kidney cancer. The specimen was CD4+ or CD8+ T cells sorted from blood, collected in a trial of the OX40 agonist ivuxolimab. The chain recombines TRBV5-6 with TRBJ1-6; maybe TRBD1 (5 bases). CDR3: CASTNRLKGFNNSPLHF. CDR3 bases: TGTGCCAGCACAAACCGCCTCAAGGGGTTTAACAATTCACCCCTCCACTTT.